The 24 T cell receptor beta chains below come from one sample, sequenced in a study of graft-versus-host responses after intestinal transplantation. Sequenced by immunoSEQ multiplex PCR; TCRdb stores in-frame clones only, minus some. The table records 50,000 or so clones, approximately 90% of them present only once. Source: PBMCs, taken about 120 days after intestinal transplantation. The receptors were gathered from a human patient who received an intestinal transplant, so some T cells may come from the graft donor.

CDR3 sequence (DNA): TGTGCCAGCAGCTTAGGGGGAAATAATGAAAAACTGTTTTTT. Translated: CASSLGGNNEKLFF. V and J are TRBV7-9 and TRBJ1-4; no reliable D call. Trimming took off 1 base at V and 4 bases at J, with 7 bases between the two ends. CDR3 length: 14 amino acids. The germline CDR1 and CDR2 sequences are SEHNR and FQNEAQ (reference sequence). Looking up the rest from reference TRBV7-9 and TRBJ1-4 gives the full variable domain: DTGVSQNPRHKITKRGQNVTFRCDPISEHNRLYWYRQTLGQGPEFLTYFQNEAQLEKSRLLSDRFSAERPKGSFSTLEIQRTEQGDSAMYLCASSLGGNNEKLFFGSGTQLSVL.

Here the CDR3 reads CASIPPQGGGYTF. CDR3 sequence (DNA): TGTGCCAGCATCCCACCCCAGGGAGGTGGCTACACCTTC. The V call is TRBV6-5, the J call TRBJ1-2, with D perhaps matching TRBD1 (5 bases). The V end lost 7 bases, the J end lost 7 bases, and 16 bases lay between the germline ends. CDR1 MNHEY and CDR2 SVGAGI come from the germline V gene. The CDR3 loop spans 13 amino acids.

The rearrangement links TRBV5-1 to TRBJ1-6; TRBD1 is a possible D gene (5 bases). This CDR3 region has 16 residues. Trimming stripped 4 bases from V and 7 bases from J, with 18 bases between. CDR1 and CDR2 from the germline V gene are SGHRS and YFSETQ. CDR3 loop: CASSPGTGPGNSPLHF. In DNA form, the CDR3 reads TGCGCCAGCAGCCCCGGAACAGGTCCGGGGAATTCACCCCTCCACTTT.

The chain employs TRBV27 and TRBJ1-1; D not certain. CDR3 length equals 14 residues. With 5 bases removed from V and 4 bases from J, the gap between germline ends came to 14 bases. Germline assignment: CDR1 MNHEY and CDR2 SMNVEV (reference sequence). CDR3 DNA: TGTGCCAGCAGTCCATACACGGCCCCCACTGAAGCTTTCTTT. Its protein product is CASSPYTAPTEAFF.

The chain is built from TRBV5-5 and TRBJ1-2; weak D call: TRBD1 (6 bases). This CDR3 comprises 15 residues. Trimming removed 1 base from V and 5 bases from J, with 15 bases in between. Germline CDR1 SGHKS, CDR2 YYEKEE (reference sequence). DNA of the CDR3: TGTGCCAGCAGCTTGTCCCCTGACAGGAGGTATGGCTACACCTTC. Protein: CASSLSPDRRYGYTF.

The gene calls are TRBV4-1 and TRBJ2-1; D ambiguous. V lost 1 base, J lost 4 bases, and 5 bases lay in between. There are 13 residues in the CDR3. Germline assignment: CDR1 MGHRA and CDR2 YSYEKL. CDR3: CASSQVRYNEQFF. The CDR3 DNA follows: TGCGCCAGCAGCCAAGTTAGATACAATGAGCAGTTCTTC.

The chain uses TRBV6-1 and TRBJ2-3; either TRBD1 or TRBD2 may fit D (6 bases each). Germline CDR1 MNHNS, CDR2 SASEGT. This CDR3 comprises 10 residues. The CDR3 protein is CAHGGDTQYF. Written as DNA, the CDR3 is TGTGCTCACGGGGGCGATACGCAGTATTTT.

This clone was recorded once. This chain links TRBV4-1 with TRBJ2-7, with D perhaps assigned TRBD1 or TRBD2 (7 bases each). The CDR3 runs to 14 residues. Trimming removed 3 bases at V and 6 bases at J, with 15 bases between. Germline CDR1 reads MGHRA; CDR2 reads YSYEKL. The CDR3 reads CASSQGGTVREQYF. Here the CDR3 DNA reads TGCGCCAGCAGCCAGGGGGGGACAGTCCGCGAGCAGTACTTC.

The rearrangement joins TRBV5-1 to TRBJ1-1, with D perhaps matching TRBD1 (5 bases). V lost 4 bases and J lost 1, with 14 bases in between. Germline V gene sequence: CDR1 SGHRS, CDR2 YFSETQ. This CDR3 comprises 15 residues. The CDR3, as DNA: TGCGCCAGCAGCGTAGCGTCGACAGCGAACACTGAAGCTTTCTTT. This gives the protein CASSVASTANTEAFF.

This chain joins TRBV4-1 and TRBJ2-3; D tentatively reads TRBD1 or TRBD2 (5 bases each). CDR3 length: 13 amino acids. Between the trimmed V and J ends, which lost 6 bases and 10 bases, there was a span of 17 bases. Germline assignment: CDR1 MGHRA and CDR2 YSYEKL. The CDR3 bases are TGCGCCAGCAGTAGGGGCCCCCGGGGTCCGCAGTATTTT. This translates into CASSRGPRGPQYF.

CDR3 DNA: TGCGCCAGCAGCTTGGGGACTAGCGGGGAAATAAATGAGCAGTTCTTC. Translated, it gives CASSLGTSGEINEQFF. The chain has TRBV5-1 and TRBJ2-1, with 12 bases matching TRBD2. CDR3 length: 16 amino acids. The junction had 5 bases not matched to a gene; V was cut back by 0 bases and J by 7 bases. From germline, CDR1 is SGHRS and CDR2 YFSETQ.

The chain is built from TRBV5-6 and TRBJ2-7; maybe TRBD2 (6 bases). The CDR3 sequence is 15 residues long. Looked up from germline, CDR1 is SGHDT and CDR2 is YYEEEE. V was shortened by 1 base and J by 2 bases, with 13 bases between the two germline ends. CDR3 in DNA: TGTGCCAGCAGCTTGTTCTCGGGGGAGGCCTACGAGCAGTACTTC. It codes for CASSLFSGEAYEQYF.

The rearrangement links TRBV7-9 to TRBJ2-1; TRBD2 might be the D (6 bases). CDR3 size: 16 residues. Between the trimmed V and J ends, which lost 2 bases and 0 bases, there was a span of 11 bases. Germline CDR1 is SEHNR and CDR2 is FQNEAQ (reference sequence). This chain's CDR3 is CASSLSSGSSYNEQFF. The CDR3 DNA reads TGTGCCAGCAGCTTAAGTAGCGGAAGCTCCTACAATGAGCAGTTCTTC.

The V gene is TRBV6-6, the J gene TRBJ2-3; 9 bases are a match to TRBD2. From germline, CDR1 is MNHNY and CDR2 SVGAGI (reference sequence). The CDR3 covers 16 residues. After removal of 6 bases from V and 1 base from J, the junction contained 8 bases not matched to a gene. The CDR3 reads CASRPGTSSRTDTQYF. The CDR3 DNA reads as TGTGCCAGCAGACCCGGGACTAGCAGCCGCACAGATACGCAGTATTTT.

The chain links TRBV4-1 to TRBJ1-4; D is ambiguous. V dropped 1 base and J dropped 7 bases, with 13 bases sitting between them. In germline, CDR1 is MGHRA, CDR2 YSYEKL. This CDR3 is built from 15 residues. The CDR3 bases are TGCGCCAGCAGCCAAGGATGGTTCGGGGTTGAAAAACTGTTTTTT. Translating gives CASSQGWFGVEKLFF.

J is TRBJ2-1 and V is TRBV5-1; D not certain. Trimming removed 7 bases from V and 3 bases from J, with 17 bases in between. There are 15 residues in the CDR3. Per germline, CDR1 SGHRS and CDR2 YFSETQ. The chain's CDR3 is CASQDRSQNYNEQFF. The CDR3 DNA is TGCGCCAGCCAAGATCGCAGCCAAAACTACAATGAGCAGTTCTTC.

This clone came up once. This rearrangement joins TRBV5-1 to TRBJ1-3; the D gene is possibly TRBD1 (5 bases). Germline V gene lookup returns CDR1 SGHRS and CDR2 YFSETQ. The CDR3 spans 15 residues. V shed 4 bases and J shed 0 bases, with 11 bases lying between them. CDR3: CASSTNRPSGNTIYF. For the CDR3, the DNA is TGCGCCAGCAGCACCAACAGGCCCTCTGGAAACACCATATATTTT.

The chain links TRBV7-8 to TRBJ1-3; D is undetermined. CDR3 length equals 13 residues. Germline lookup yields CDR1 SGHVS and CDR2 FQNEAQ. Trimming left V 6 bases short and J 3 bases short, with 9 bases between. The CDR3 region has the DNA TGTGCCAGCAGGGCCCGGGGTGGAAACACCATATATTTT. Encoded protein: CASRARGGNTIYF.

The rearrangement joins TRBV15 to TRBJ1-5; D unresolved. This CDR3 region has 14 residues. In germline, CDR1 is LNHNV, CDR2 YYDKDF (reference sequence). V lost 7 bases and J lost 1, with 11 bases in between. The CDR3 spells CATTEGLSNQPQHF. The CDR3 bases are TGTGCCACCACGGAGGGATTGAGCAATCAGCCCCAGCATTTT.

This chain joins TRBV4-1 and TRBJ1-2, with D uncertain. This CDR3 region has 15 residues. CDR1 MGHRA and CDR2 YSYEKL come from the germline V gene. Trimming left V 0 bases short and J 8 bases short, with 16 bases between. The CDR3 nucleotides are TGCGCCAGCAGCCAAGAAGGTGGGCCATCCTGGGGCTACACCTTC. Residues: CASSQEGGPSWGYTF.

V and J are TRBV27 and TRBJ2-7; 7 bases fit TRBD2. The V and J ends lost 5 bases and 7 bases, in that order; junction bases with no gene match: 11. Germline assignment: CDR1 MNHEY and CDR2 SMNVEV (reference sequence). The CDR3 has 14 amino acids. The CDR3 reads CASSARETHVEQYF. The CDR3 DNA is TGTGCCAGCAGTGCGCGGGAGACTCACGTGGAGCAGTACTTC.

The genes are TRBV6-1 and TRBJ1-2, with D possibly being TRBD1 (5 bases). Germline V CDR1 and CDR2: MNHNS, SASEGT. V was cut by 2 bases and J by 4 bases, with 14 bases left in between. This CDR3 is built from 15 residues. The chain's CDR3 is CASSEKLGQGYGYTF. The CDR3 nucleotides are TGTGCCAGCAGTGAAAAGTTGGGCCAGGGCTATGGCTACACCTTC.

The chain couples TRBV28 to TRBJ1-2; no definite D call. Germline CDR1 and CDR2: MDHEN and SYDVKM. CDR3 length: 12 residues. V dropped 5 bases and J dropped 4 bases, with 8 bases sitting between them. The CDR3 DNA reads TGTGCCAGCAGTGAACAGTCCTATGGCTACACCTTC. It encodes CASSEQSYGYTF.

The chain joins TRBV6-5 to TRBJ2-5, with D hard to call. The V and J ends lost 4 bases and 0 bases respectively, with 6 bases between them. This CDR3 contains 13 residues. Germline loops: CDR1 MNHEY, CDR2 SVGAGI. CDR3 bases: TGTGCCAGCAGTTCGGTATACCAAGAGACCCAGTACTTC. Amino acids: CASSSVYQETQYF.